Sequencing of this TCR beta chain was carried out in a study of blood T cells in healthy people across ages. Study observations and caveats: With unsorted PBMCs, a conclusive comparison of naive versus antigen-experienced cells was not possible.

V lost 3 bases and J 4 bases, leaving 14 bases between the germline ends. Germline V lookup: CDR1 DFQATT, CDR2 SNEGSKA (reference sequence). The CDR3 sequence is 14 residues long. The use of a sample-barcoded 5' primer and a J-beta primer mix characterized a second PCR of about 6 to 12 cycles. Each of the samples gave a minimum of 2.5 million paired-end reads that contained CDR3. TCRdb passed the 5' RACE reads through MiXCR, listing each CDR3 protein once. The table records around 1.5 million distinct CDR3 sequences, around 59% of them present only once. To note about this clonotype: The antigen remains unidentified.

The TCR originated in a young man in good health. The rearrangement links TRBV20-1 to TRBJ2-3, with D possibly matching TRBD1 (6 bases). The sample taken for sequencing was blood. CDR3 in DNA: TGCAGTGCTAGCGGGGCAGGGGATGCAGATACGCAGTATTTT. This translates into CSASGAGDADTQYF.